This T cell receptor (beta chain) was recovered during a study of shared clonotypes between healthy human individuals. The CDR3 contains 15 residues. CDR1 MNHEY and CDR2 SMNVEV come from the germline V gene (reference sequence). The trim removed 6 bases at V and 2 bases at J, leaving 6 bases unmatched. Assay: immunoSEQ multiplex PCR; the TCRdb copy retains only in-frame clones and omits some. This table holds millions of clones, about 92% found once. This clonotype originated in a man in his late teens or twenties in good health. J is TRBJ2-2 and V is TRBV27, with TRBD2 matching over 7 bases. The sample comprised naive CD4+ T cells sorted from blood. Regarding subset: CD45RA+ positively selected. In nucleotides, the CDR3 is TGTGCCAGCAGCTCGGGGACTATAAACACCGGGGAGCTGTTTTTT. Protein sequence: CASSSGTINTGELFF.